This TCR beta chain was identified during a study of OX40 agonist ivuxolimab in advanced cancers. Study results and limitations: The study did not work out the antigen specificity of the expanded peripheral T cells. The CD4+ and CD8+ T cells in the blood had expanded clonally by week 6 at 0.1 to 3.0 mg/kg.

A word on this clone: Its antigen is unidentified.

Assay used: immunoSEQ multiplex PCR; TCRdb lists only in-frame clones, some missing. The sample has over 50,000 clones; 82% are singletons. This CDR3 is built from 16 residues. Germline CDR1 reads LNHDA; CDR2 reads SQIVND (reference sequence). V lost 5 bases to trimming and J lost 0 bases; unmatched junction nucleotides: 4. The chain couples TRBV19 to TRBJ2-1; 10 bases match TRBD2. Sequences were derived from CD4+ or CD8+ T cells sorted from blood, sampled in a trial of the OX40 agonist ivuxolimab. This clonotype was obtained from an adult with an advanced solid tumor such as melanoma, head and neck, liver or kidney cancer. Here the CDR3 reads CASSLSSGSSYNEQFF. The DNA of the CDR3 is TGTGCCAGTAGTTTGTCTAGCGGGAGCTCCTACAATGAGCAGTTCTTC.